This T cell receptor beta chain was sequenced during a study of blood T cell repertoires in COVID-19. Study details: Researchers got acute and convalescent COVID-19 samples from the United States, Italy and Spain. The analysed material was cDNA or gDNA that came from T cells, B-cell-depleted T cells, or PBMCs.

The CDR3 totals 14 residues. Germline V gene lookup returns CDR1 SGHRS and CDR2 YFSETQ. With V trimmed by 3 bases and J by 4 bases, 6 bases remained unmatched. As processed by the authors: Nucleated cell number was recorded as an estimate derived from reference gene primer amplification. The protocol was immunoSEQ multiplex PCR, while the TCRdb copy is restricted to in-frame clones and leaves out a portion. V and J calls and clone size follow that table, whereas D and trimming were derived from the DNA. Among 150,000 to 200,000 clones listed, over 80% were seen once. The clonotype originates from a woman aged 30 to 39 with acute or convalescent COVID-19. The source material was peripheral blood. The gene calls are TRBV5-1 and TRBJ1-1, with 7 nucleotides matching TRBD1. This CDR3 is CASSSTGAVTEAFF. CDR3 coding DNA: TGCGCCAGCAGCTCCACAGGGGCCGTCACTGAAGCTTTCTTT.